This T cell receptor beta chain was sequenced for a study of PD-1 blockade in classical Hodgkin lymphoma. Study-wide background: Patients were dosed intravenously with nivolumab at 3 mg/kg every 2 weeks. General observations from the study: When set against healthy donors, newly diagnosed patients were reported to show lower baseline TCR diversity. At C4D1, TCR diversity had climbed significantly for CD4+ cells, though not for CD8+ cells. Exclusion applied to patients who initiated nivolumab less than 1 year following ASCT.

Libraries were prepared by immunoSEQ multiplex PCR; TCRdb keeps only in-frame clonotypes and omits some of them. Among 20,000 to 25,000 clones, 81% were seen once, and the ten largest hold roughly a fifth. No patient escaped relapse after autologous stem cell transplantation, and brentuximab vedotin exposure varied. This clone was seen a single time. What it recognizes is unknown. The source of this sequence is a human donor with classical Hodgkin lymphoma. Sequenced here: peripheral blood mononuclear cells (PBMCs), sampled before the second cycle of nivolumab.

The CDR3 DNA is TGTGCCAGCTCACCGGCCAAGAACACTGAAGCTTTCTTT. The encoded protein is CASSPAKNTEAFF. The chain links TRBV18 to TRBJ1-1; D gene unclear. V lost 3 bases and J 1 base, leaving 6 bases between the germline ends. From germline, CDR1 is KGHSH and CDR2 LQKENI. CDR3 length: 13 amino acids.